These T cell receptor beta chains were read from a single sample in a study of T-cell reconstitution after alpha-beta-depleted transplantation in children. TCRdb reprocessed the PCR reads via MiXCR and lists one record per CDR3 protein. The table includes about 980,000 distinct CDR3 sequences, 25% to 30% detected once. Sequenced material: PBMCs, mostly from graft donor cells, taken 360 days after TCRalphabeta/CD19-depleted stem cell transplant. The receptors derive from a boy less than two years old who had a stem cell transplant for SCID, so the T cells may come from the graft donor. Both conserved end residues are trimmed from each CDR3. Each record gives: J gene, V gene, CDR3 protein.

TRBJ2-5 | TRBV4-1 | ASSHGSGGLKY
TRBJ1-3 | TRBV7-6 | ASSLAQAGSGNTIY
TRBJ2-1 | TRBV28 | ASRVPGQGPNEQF
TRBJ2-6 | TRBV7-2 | ASSLFPSSGANVLT
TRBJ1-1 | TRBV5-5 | ASSPSGDRTEAF
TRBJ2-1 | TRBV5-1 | ASSFASEVYNEQF
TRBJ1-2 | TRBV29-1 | SVDMTGSRGYT
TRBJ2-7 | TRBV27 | ASTRLVRNYEQY
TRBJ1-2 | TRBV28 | ASQGGSDYGYT
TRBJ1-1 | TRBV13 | ACQMNTEAF
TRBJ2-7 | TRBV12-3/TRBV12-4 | ASSYGIRETTYEQY
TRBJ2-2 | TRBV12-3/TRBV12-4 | ASSKQGSGELF
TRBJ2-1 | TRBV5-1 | ASSLGTARGNEQF
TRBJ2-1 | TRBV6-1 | ASRSMGPYNEQF
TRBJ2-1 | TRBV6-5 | ASSYSGLAGATSYNEQF
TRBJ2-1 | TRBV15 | ATSHPRADRGLYDEQF
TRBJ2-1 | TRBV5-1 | ASSQRTGGANNEQF
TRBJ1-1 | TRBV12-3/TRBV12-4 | ASSLSAGRAGAF
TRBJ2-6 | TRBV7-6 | ASSPKAGGAGANVLT
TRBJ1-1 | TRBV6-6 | ATWDTEAF
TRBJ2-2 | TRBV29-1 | SVTEKTSPWNTGELF
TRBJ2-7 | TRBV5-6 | ASSSFRDLPWDEQY
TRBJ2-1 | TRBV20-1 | SAGAADNEQF
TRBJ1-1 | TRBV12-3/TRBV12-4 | ATKRSLGHNAEAF
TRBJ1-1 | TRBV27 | ASSFLQGLPGTEAF
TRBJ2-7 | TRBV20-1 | SARGLAGASYEQY
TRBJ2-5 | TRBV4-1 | ASSRAPQETQY
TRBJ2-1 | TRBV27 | ASSFSELWF
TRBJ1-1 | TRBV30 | AWSAVGTEAF
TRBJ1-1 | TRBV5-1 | ASSSEGARGTEAF
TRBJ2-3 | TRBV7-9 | ASSRGGANTDTQY
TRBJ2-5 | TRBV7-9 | ASSQRTLAETQY
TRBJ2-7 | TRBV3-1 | ASSQGWGQSYEQY
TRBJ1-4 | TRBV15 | ATSRPRALNEKLF
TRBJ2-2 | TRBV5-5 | ASSQGHGELF
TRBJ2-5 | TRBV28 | ASTGDRAGRTQY
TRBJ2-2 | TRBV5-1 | ASHQGHANTGELF
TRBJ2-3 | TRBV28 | ASGYSGSTDTQY
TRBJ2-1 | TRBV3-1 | ASSPRRSGDPSYNEQF
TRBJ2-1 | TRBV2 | ASTGGGRYNEQF
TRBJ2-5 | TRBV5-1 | ASSLDGGPRGTQY
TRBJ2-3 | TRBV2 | ARRNQTSGGRDTQY
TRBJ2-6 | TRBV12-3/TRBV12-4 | ASIRGGGSDSGANVLT
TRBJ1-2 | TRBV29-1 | SVEDRDRDSIGYT
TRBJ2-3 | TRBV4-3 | ASSQDRGTSTDTQY
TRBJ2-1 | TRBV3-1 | ASSQYVGGLYNEQF
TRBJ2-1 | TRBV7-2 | ASSLGGQGRAEF
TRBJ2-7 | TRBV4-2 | ASSQERDLAVSSYEQY
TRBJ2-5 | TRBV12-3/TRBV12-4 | ASSPFGTGGTETQY
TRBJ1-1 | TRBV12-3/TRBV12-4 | ASSSKDRFTEAF
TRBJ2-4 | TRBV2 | ASSEALGEEDSPKNIQY
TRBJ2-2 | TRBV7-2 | ASSPDSPRVTGELF
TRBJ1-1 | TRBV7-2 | ASGIDTEAF
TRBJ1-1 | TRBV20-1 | SATSPNENTEAF